The sequence of this T cell receptor beta chain was determined in a study of CD4+ T cells in melanoma. Study results and limitations: CD8+ T cell, macrophage and B cell function reportedly correlated with neoantigen-specific CD4+ T cells. Neoantigen-specific CD4+ T cells in melanoma reportedly had diverse differentiation states.

Details on this clone: The antigen is not known.

Germline V CDR1 and CDR2: MNHNS, SASEGT. Trimming at V came to 8 bases and at J to 4 bases, leaving 5 bases not matched to a gene. The CDR3 covers 14 residues. Using immunoSEQ multiplex PCR, the repertoire was profiled, and TCRdb retains in-frame clones only, with some absent. The sample yields some 150,000 clones, around 90% seen once. The J gene is TRBJ1-1, the V gene TRBV6-1; 12 nucleotides align to TRBD1. The TCR originated in a human donor with melanoma. In nucleotides, the CDR3 is TGTGCCAGCCGGGACAGGGGGCGATCCACTGAAGCTTTCTTT. Amino acids: CASRDRGRSTEAFF.